This is a list of T cell receptor beta chains from one sample in a study of shared clonotypes between healthy human individuals. The repertoire was sequenced with immunoSEQ multiplex PCR; TCRdb's copy has only in-frame clones and lacks some. In the table there are roughly 2,500,000 clones, roughly 93% of which are singletons. The sequencing sample was made of naive CD4+ T cells from PBMCs. The origin of the receptors is a man aged 18 to 35 in good health. Some clones in this sample may be carry-over from other donors' samples. The CDR3 runs from the conserved cysteine through the conserved F or W. The D gene is left open where the match is weak. Clone size is not always given. Where it is, it says once, few, many or a class for expanded clones.

j_call clone_size d_call v_call cdr3_nt cdr3_aa
TRBJ2-5 NA TRBD1 TRBV5-1 TGCGCCAGCAGCTTGGACAGGGGTGAAGAGACCCAGTACTTC CASSLDRGEETQYF
TRBJ2-3 NA TRBD2 TRBV5-4 TGTGCCAGCAGTTCCGGGACTAGGGGGAGTCGAGATACGCAGTATTTT CASSSGTRGSRDTQYF
TRBJ2-5 NA NA TRBV19 TGTGCCAGTAGTATGAGCCGTGCTGGAGAGACCCAGTACTTC CASSMSRAGETQYF
TRBJ2-7 NA TRBD1 TRBV19 TGTGCCAGTAGTACCTCAGGGGGCTACGAGCAGTACTTC CASSTSGGYEQYF
TRBJ1-2 NA TRBD1 TRBV7-9 TGTGCCAGCAGCCTGATGACAGGGGTCGGCTACACCTTC CASSLMTGVGYTF
TRBJ1-5 NA NA TRBV28 TGTGCCAGCAGTACACCCGGGGGCTTTAATACCCAGCATTTT CASSTPGGFNTQHF
TRBJ2-1 NA TRBD1 TRBV2 TGTGCCAGCAGGAGACAGGGGGGCAATGAGCAGTTCTTC CASRRQGGNEQFF
TRBJ2-3 NA NA TRBV5-1 TGCGCCAGCAGCTTGGGGGCCTCCACAGATACGCAGTATTTT CASSLGASTDTQYF
TRBJ2-7 NA NA TRBV7-2 TGTGCCAGCAGCTTAGGCGGGGATCTCTCCTACGAGCAGTACTTC CASSLGGDLSYEQYF
TRBJ1-2 NA NA TRBV18 TGTGCCAGCTCACCGACAGAGTGGGGGAACTATGGCTACACCTTC CASSPTEWGNYGYTF
TRBJ2-3 NA TRBD2 TRBV6-4 TGTGCCAGTTCCGGGACTAGCGGTAATACGCAGTATTTT CASSGTSGNTQYF
TRBJ2-1 NA NA TRBV27 TGTGCCAGCAGCCAAGGACAGCTCCGCTCCTACAATGAGCAGTTCTTC CASSQGQLRSYNEQFF
TRBJ2-1 NA NA TRBV11-1 TGTGCCAGCAGCTTAGGCCTAGCGACCTACAATGAGCAGTTCTTC CASSLGLATYNEQFF
TRBJ2-5 NA NA TRBV7-9 TGTGCCAGCAGCTTAGCGCTGGAGACCCAGTACTTC CASSLALETQYF
TRBJ1-4 once TRBD1 TRBV5-1 TGCGCCAGCAGCGCGTCACCGGGACAGGGAAATGAAAAACTGTTTTTT CASSASPGQGNEKLFF
TRBJ2-7 NA TRBD1 TRBV14 TGTGCCAGCAGCCAAGTGGGGTTAAGGACAGGCCCCTACGAGCAGTACTTC CASSQVGLRTGPYEQYF
TRBJ2-7 NA TRBD1 TRBV13 TGTGCCAGCAGCTTAGGGGACAGGTGGGCCAGCTCCTACGAGCAGTACTTC CASSLGDRWASSYEQYF
TRBJ2-5 NA TRBD1 TRBV5-4 TGTGCCAGCAGCTTGGCCTCGTGGACAGGGGAAGAGACCCAGTACTTC CASSLASWTGEETQYF
TRBJ1-1 NA NA TRBV6-1 TGTGCCAGCAGTGGAACAGGGATCACTGAAGCTTTCTTT CASSGTGITEAFF
TRBJ2-5 NA NA TRBV28 TGTGCCAGCACCAGCGGCCAAGAGACCCAGTACTTC CASTSGQETQYF
TRBJ2-7 NA TRBD2 TRBV6-1 TGTGCCAGCAGTGGTGGGACTACCTACGAGCAGTACTTC CASSGGTTYEQYF
TRBJ2-5 NA NA TRBV18 TGTGCCAGCTCACCGCTGACGAGACAGGCGCTAACGTCCGAAACCCAGTACTTC CASSPLTRQALTSETQYF
TRBJ2-2 NA TRBD1 TRBV18 TGTGCCAGCTCACCTATATCCCTTCGACTACAGGGGACCGGGGAGCTGTTTTTT CASSPISLRLQGTGELFF
TRBJ1-3 NA TRBD1 TRBV7-9 TGTGCCAGCAGCTTAGGGACAGGGTCCTCCGGCACCATATATTTT CASSLGTGSSGTIYF
TRBJ2-3 NA TRBD2 TRBV4-3 TGCGCCAGCAGCCAAGACGGGACTAGCGGTTATCCAGATACGCAGTATTTT CASSQDGTSGYPDTQYF
TRBJ2-3 NA NA TRBV19 TGTGCCAGTAGTATAGGTGGGACAGATACGCAGTATTTT CASSIGGTDTQYF
TRBJ2-2 NA NA TRBV6-4 TGTGCCAGCAGTGACTCGTGGGGGACCGGGGAGCTGTTTTTT CASSDSWGTGELFF
TRBJ1-2 NA TRBD1 TRBV6-6 TGTGCCAGCATTTTAAAACAGGGGTATGGCTACACCTTC CASILKQGYGYTF
TRBJ1-2 NA NA TRBV2 TGTGCCAGCAACAGAGCCTACACTAACTATGGCTACACCTTC CASNRAYTNYGYTF
TRBJ2-3 NA NA TRBV18 TGTGCCAGCTCACCATTTCGTGGGACTCAGGGTGTAGATACGCAGTATTTT CASSPFRGTQGVDTQYF
TRBJ1-1 NA NA TRBV2 TGTGCCAGCAGGCCAAGGGGGTCTGAAGCTTTCTTT CASRPRGSEAFF
TRBJ1-2 NA NA TRBV7-2 TGTGCCAGCAGCTTAGGGCCTAACAGGAAGGGGGGTAACTATGGCTACACCTTC CASSLGPNRKGGNYGYTF
TRBJ2-1 NA TRBD2 TRBV27 TGTGCCAGCAGTTACCAGGGGCTAGCGGGAGCTGGTAATGAGCAGTTCTTC CASSYQGLAGAGNEQFF
TRBJ1-5 few TRBD1 TRBV6-1 TGTGCCAGCTTTCCCCCACAGGGGGCTGTTCAGCCCCAGCATTTT CASFPPQGAVQPQHF
TRBJ2-3 NA TRBD2 TRBV28 TGTGCCAGCAGCCGAACTCTAGCGGGAGGTTTAACAGATACGCAGTATTTT CASSRTLAGGLTDTQYF
TRBJ1-2 NA NA TRBV6-1 TGTGCCAGCAGTGAAGTTACAGCGGGCGGTGGCTACACCTTC CASSEVTAGGGYTF
TRBJ1-4 NA NA TRBV9 TGTGCCAGCAGCGTGGGAGTAGCTAGTGAAAAACTGTTTTTT CASSVGVASEKLFF
TRBJ1-1 NA NA TRBV28 TGTGCCAGCAGTTTACCGCGGGGGGCAGAAGCTTTCTTT CASSLPRGAEAFF
TRBJ2-3 NA NA TRBV4-2 TGTGCCAGCAGCCAAGTGGGGGGTCTTGTTACGCAGTATTTT CASSQVGGLVTQYF
TRBJ2-1 once TRBD2 TRBV28 TGTGCCAGCAGTCTAGGTGAGATCGCGGGGGGTCTGTCGATTCGGTATGAGCAGTTCTTC CASSLGEIAGGLSIRYEQFF
TRBJ2-3 NA NA TRBV14 TGTGCCAGCACCCCCCTGAGGGGGGGCACAGATACGCAGTATTTT CASTPLRGGTDTQYF
TRBJ2-2 NA NA TRBV18 TGTGCCAGCTCACCGTTGGGGACCAAGAACACCGGGGAGCTGTTTTTT CASSPLGTKNTGELFF
TRBJ2-3 NA NA TRBV5-1 TGCGCCAGCAGCCGTGGGGTAGGGATCGCAGATACGCAGTATTTT CASSRGVGIADTQYF
TRBJ2-2 NA NA TRBV6-6 TGTGCCAGCGTGGAGGGGTTCGGCACCGGGGAGCTGTTTTTT CASVEGFGTGELFF
TRBJ2-1 NA NA TRBV7-2 TGTGCCAGCAGCTTAGTGAGGTCCGAGCAGTTCTTC CASSLVRSEQFF
TRBJ1-1 NA NA TRBV28 TGTGCCAGCAGTCCCCCACAGCCCACTGAAGCTTTCTTT CASSPPQPTEAFF
TRBJ1-4 NA TRBD1 TRBV27 TGTGCCAGCAGTTTACGGGGACAGGGGCATGAAAAACTGTTTTTT CASSLRGQGHEKLFF
TRBJ1-4 NA NA TRBV5-4 TGTGCCAGCAGCTTGGGTTCTGACAGAACTAATGAAAAACTGTTTTTT CASSLGSDRTNEKLFF
TRBJ2-1 NA NA TRBV4-2 TGTGCCAGCAGTATGGCGGCCTTGGACAATGAGCAGTTCTTC CASSMAALDNEQFF
TRBJ2-1 NA NA TRBV7-2 TGTGCCAGCAGCTTAATACCCGGAGCCAATGAGCAGTTCTTC CASSLIPGANEQFF
TRBJ2-7 NA NA TRBV6-1 TGTGCCAGCAGTGAACGTGTTGGCAGGGACAACGAGCAGTACTTC CASSERVGRDNEQYF
TRBJ2-3 NA TRBD1 TRBV9 TGTGCCAGCAGCGTACCCGGACAGGGAATAGATACGCAGTATTTT CASSVPGQGIDTQYF
TRBJ1-2 NA NA TRBV10-3 TGTGCCATCACTGAAAGGACCGTGGGGATAGCTAACTATGGCTACACCTTC CAITERTVGIANYGYTF
TRBJ1-2 NA NA TRBV6-1 TGTGCCAGCAGTACCGGGATCTTAGACTATGGCTACACCTTC CASSTGILDYGYTF
TRBJ2-5 NA NA TRBV28 TGTGCCAGCAGTAACGGGCAACAAGAGACCCAGTACTTC CASSNGQQETQYF
TRBJ2-1 NA NA TRBV28 TGTGCCAGCAGCCCCCCTATGACCCTGCCCTACAATGAGCAGTTCTTC CASSPPMTLPYNEQFF
TRBJ1-1 NA TRBD1 TRBV10-3 TGTGCCATCAGTGTATCGAGGGGGCCAGACACTGAGGCTTTCTTT CAISVSRGPDTEAFF
TRBJ2-5 NA TRBD2 TRBV13 TGTGCCAGCAGCGTCATTCGCGGGGGACAAGAGACCCAGTACTTC CASSVIRGGQETQYF